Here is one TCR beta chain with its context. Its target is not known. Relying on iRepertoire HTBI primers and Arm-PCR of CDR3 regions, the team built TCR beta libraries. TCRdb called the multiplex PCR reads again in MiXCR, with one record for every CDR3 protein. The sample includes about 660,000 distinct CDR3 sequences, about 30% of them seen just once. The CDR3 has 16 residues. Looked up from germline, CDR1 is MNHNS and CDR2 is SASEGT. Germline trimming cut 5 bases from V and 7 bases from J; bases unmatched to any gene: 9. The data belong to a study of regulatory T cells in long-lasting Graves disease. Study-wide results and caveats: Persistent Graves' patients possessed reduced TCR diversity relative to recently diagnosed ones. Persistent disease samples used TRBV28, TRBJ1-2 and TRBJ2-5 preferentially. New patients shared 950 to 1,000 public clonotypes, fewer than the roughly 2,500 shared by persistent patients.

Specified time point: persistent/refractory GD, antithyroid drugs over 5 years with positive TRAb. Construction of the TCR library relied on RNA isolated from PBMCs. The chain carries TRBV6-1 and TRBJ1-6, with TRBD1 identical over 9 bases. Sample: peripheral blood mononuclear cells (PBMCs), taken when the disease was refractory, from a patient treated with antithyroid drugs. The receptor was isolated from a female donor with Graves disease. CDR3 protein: CASSRTDRGGNSPLHF. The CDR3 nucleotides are TGTGCCAGCAGTCGAACGGACAGGGGAGGAAATTCACCCCTCCACTTT.